This TCR beta chain was sequenced during a study of T cells in Graves' hyperthyroidism and ophthalmopathy. There are 13 residues in the CDR3. Trimming pared 5 bases from V and 5 bases from J, leaving 10 bases between. From germline, CDR1 is SGHTA and CDR2 FQGTGA. Amplification yielded TCR beta CDR3 regions, with RNA transcripts as the source. HTBI primers were used for first-round RT-PCR of the TCR CDR3. TCRdb re-called the multiplex PCR reads with MiXCR, one entry per CDR3 protein. The table lists some 200,000 distinct CDR3 sequences, approximately 17% of them singletons. In patients aged 18 to 65, hyperthyroidism was newly diagnosed, with duration under 2 months. Clinical symptoms, serum thyroxine, TRAb, thyroid ultrasound and orbital computed tomography established diagnosis. In its sample, this clonotype was seen a few times.

The clonotype originates from a man in his forties or fifties with Graves' hyperthyroidism. Sequenced sample: blood. This chain links TRBV7-3 with TRBJ1-5; D is undetermined. The DNA for the CDR3 is TGTGCCAGCAGCATGGACCGCGATCAGCCCCAGCATTTT. It specifies CASSMDRDQPQHF.